The rows below give T cell receptor beta chains drawn from one sample of a study of identifying expanded T cells in peripheral blood. This table comes from immunoSEQ multiplex PCR, and its TCRdb copy is limited to in-frame clones, with some not included. This sample has around 66,000 clones, with 80% to 90% found just once. The sequencing input was blood. Receptors originate from a person aged 18 to 70 in good health. The conserved cysteine and the conserved F or W are not part of the CDR3 here.

11 TRBV7-3 ASSQAVNTEAF
11 TRBV5-8 ASSLGTSNEQY
11 TRBV29-1 SVEGQGAAEQY
15 TRBV6-1 ASSEIAGGPGTDTQY
15 TRBV7-9 ASSLGGLAGVVYEQY
13 TRBV6-1 ASSEERGATDTQY
14 TRBV19 ASSISGTGANSPLH
12 TRBV11-2 ASRYSGGAYTQY
14 TRBV9 ASSPGLASSTGELF
11 TRBV29-1 SVGDSTHYEQY
14 TRBV6-1 ASSEGGGAQGDEQF
13 TRBV7-2 ASSKTGTNPNEQF
12 TRBV7-2 ASSSNSGGKTQY
11 TRBV29-1 SALQRNTDTQY
13 TRBV28 ASILSGASTDTQY
12 TRBV9 ASSPWGGRDTQY